This T cell receptor (beta chain) was recorded in a study of shared clonotypes between healthy human individuals. Trimming left V 1 base short and J 8 bases short, with 14 bases between. The length of the CDR3 is 15 residues. CDR1 ENHRY and CDR2 SYGVKD come from the germline V gene. CD45RO-negative CD8 cells positively selected for CCR7 made up the naive population, which excluded terminally differentiated effector memory CD45RA+ cells. Sequencing used immunoSEQ multiplex PCR; TCRdb keeps in-frame clones, though not all of them. The sample lists about 1,800,000 clones; about 94% were seen once. The chain links TRBV10-3 to TRBJ1-4; D is possibly TRBD1 (6 bases). Material: naive CD8+ T cells sorted from blood. This sequence was found in a man aged 18 to 29 in good health. CDR3 residues: CAISELGGGQEKLFF. The DNA for the CDR3 is TGTGCCATCAGTGAGTTGGGGGGCGGGCAGGAAAAACTGTTTTTT.